The 21 T cell receptor beta chains below come from one sample, sequenced in a study of T-cell reconstitution after alpha-beta-depleted transplantation in children. A library of TCRbeta sequences, prepared with unique molecular identifiers, was generated. TCRdb ran MiXCR on the PCR reads and lists one entry per CDR3 protein. This table holds 700,000 to 850,000 distinct CDR3 sequences, less than 20% found once. Sequenced material: PBMCs, mostly from graft donor cells, taken 360 days after TCRalphabeta/CD19-depleted stem cell transplant. These receptors were collected from a male patient younger than 18 who had a stem cell transplant for acute lymphoblastic leukemia, so the T cells may come from the graft donor.

This clonotype was detected many times. The gene calls are TRBV7-3 and TRBJ2-5; possibly TRBD2 for D (6 bases). CDR1 and CDR2 (germline): SGHTA, FQGTGA. Trimming left V 6 bases short and J 0 bases short, with 11 bases between. This CDR3 has 14 amino acids. CDR3 amino acids: CASSLGGDQETQYF. CDR3 nucleotide sequence: TGTGCCAGCAGTTTAGGCGGGGACCAAGAGACCCAGTACTTC.

This clonotype was counted at least ten times. The chain is built from TRBV10-3 and TRBJ2-5; D is undetermined. CDR3 length equals 15 residues. With 3 bases removed from V and 2 bases from J, the gap between germline ends came to 13 bases. CDR1 is ENHRY, CDR2 SYGVKD, per germline. The CDR3 bases are TGTGCCATCAGTGACCCTCTTCAAACGCAAGAGACCCAGTACTTC. Translated, it gives CAISDPLQTQETQYF.

A few counts support this clonotype. The genes are TRBV4-1 and TRBJ2-2; D uncertain. The CDR3 sequence is 17 residues long. Trimming pared 6 bases from V and 5 bases from J, leaving 22 bases between. Looked up from germline, CDR1 is MGHRA and CDR2 is YSYEKL. The CDR3 region has the DNA TGCGCCAGCAGTCCGGAACCTTACCCGGTATCAACCGGGGAGCTGTTTTTT. Residues: CASSPEPYPVSTGELFF.

The chain employs TRBV12-3 or TRBV12-4 and TRBJ1-2; TRBD1 might be the D (5 bases). This CDR3 is built from 16 residues. V was trimmed by 4 bases and J by 2 bases, leaving 17 bases between them. The CDR3 nucleotides read TGTGCCAGCAGTTCGTCGGGACGACCGGGGAACTATGGCTACACCTTC. Protein sequence: CASSSSGRPGNYGYTF.

This clonotype has just a few counts. The V gene is TRBV5-6, the J gene TRBJ1-2, with D possibly being TRBD1 (5 bases). V lost 0 bases and J 3 bases, leaving 12 bases between the germline ends. The CDR3 runs 15 residues. Germline V CDR1 and CDR2: SGHDT, YYEEEE. The CDR3 DNA reads TGTGCCAGCAGCTTGGATATCCGGGGCGACTATGGCTACACCTTC. This translates into CASSLDIRGDYGYTF.

This clonotype has more than one count but fewer than ten. The chain employs TRBV5-1 and TRBJ2-1, with 7 bases identical to TRBD2. The germline CDR1 and CDR2 sequences are SGHRS and YFSETQ. The CDR3 runs 17 residues. V gave up 0 bases and J gave up 2 bases; unmatched junction bases: 8. Here the CDR3 DNA reads TGCGCCAGCAGCTTGGATAGCCTAGCGGCCCCCTACAATGAGCAGTTCTTC. Protein sequence: CASSLDSLAAPYNEQFF.

The chain links TRBV5-1 to TRBJ2-1; 9 bases line up with TRBD1. Germline CDR1 SGHRS, CDR2 YFSETQ. The CDR3 sequence is 14 residues long. Trimming cost V 4 bases and J 6 bases; bases outside gene matches: 5. The CDR3 bases are TGCGCCAGCAGCACCGGGACAGGGATCAATGAGCAGTTCTTC. Translation gives CASSTGTGINEQFF. Full variable domain (remainder filled in from reference TRBV5-1 and TRBJ2-1): KAGVTQTPRYLIKTRGQQVTLSCSPISGHRSVSWYQQTPGQGLQFLFEYFSETQRNKGNFPGRFSGRQFSNSRSEMNVSTLELGDSALYLCASSTGTGINEQFFGPGTRLTVL.

This clonotype was seen more than once but under ten times. A read error may produce the germline difference seen at one junction end. The rearrangement joins TRBV2 to TRBJ2-7; D is undetermined. This CDR3 has 12 residues. Germline V CDR1 and CDR2: SNHLY, FYNNEI. In nucleotides, the CDR3 is TGTGCCAGCTTGTTGCTGGATTTCAGCCGATCTTTC. Its translation: CASLLLDFSRSF.

This clonotype was seen a few times. V gene TRBV7-2 combines with J gene TRBJ2-7; TRBD2 matches 11 bases. This CDR3 has 17 residues. Trimming cost V 1 base and J 7 bases; bases outside gene matches: 12. From germline, CDR1 is SGHTA and CDR2 FQGNSA. The CDR3: CASSLGVSGREWVEQYF. DNA of the CDR3: TGTGCCAGCAGCTTAGGGGTTAGCGGGAGGGAATGGGTTGAGCAGTACTTC.

The V call is TRBV6-5, the J call TRBJ2-3, with 8 bases that match TRBD2. CDR1 is MNHEY and CDR2 is SVGAGI in the germline V gene. The length of the CDR3 is 17 residues. V was pared by 0 bases and J by 2 bases, with 7 bases of the junction left unmatched. The CDR3 nucleotides read TGTGCCAGCAGTTACTCTGCCGGGACTAGGGTCACAGATACGCAGTATTTT. This encodes CASSYSAGTRVTDTQYF.

This clonotype came up a few times. The chain joins TRBV12-3 or TRBV12-4 to TRBJ2-2; tentatively, D is TRBD2 (5 bases). The length of the CDR3 is 12 residues. V lost 7 bases and J 7 bases, leaving 10 bases between the germline ends. As DNA, the CDR3 is TGTGCCAGCACCGGGATGGGCGGGGAGCTGTTTTTT. Translated, it gives CASTGMGGELFF.

The chain carries TRBV29-1 and TRBJ2-6; D unclear. This CDR3 contains 15 residues. Trimming shortened V by 3 bases and J by 2 bases, and 11 bases separated the two germline ends. From germline, CDR1 is SQVTM and CDR2 ANQGSEA. In DNA, the CDR3 is TGCAGCGTTGATTCCAATCACCCTGGGGCCAACGTCCTGACTTTC. It specifies CSVDSNHPGANVLTF.

This clonotype was seen many times. The chain joins TRBV7-9 to TRBJ2-5; TRBD2 matches at 8 bases. The V gene end was trimmed by 6 bases and the J gene end by 5 bases; junction bases not matched to a gene: 8. The CDR3 runs to 14 residues. Germline V gene lookup returns CDR1 SEHNR and CDR2 FQNEAQ (reference sequence). The CDR3 here is CASSLGLARETQYF. The CDR3, as DNA: TGTGCCAGCAGTCTCGGACTAGCTCGGGAGACCCAGTACTTC.

In its sample, this clonotype was seen a few times. CDR3 loop: CASSPVAYQETQYF. The CDR3 nucleotides read TGTGCCAGCAGTCCGGTGGCGTACCAAGAGACCCAGTACTTC. The V call is TRBV12-3 or TRBV12-4, the J call TRBJ2-5; D remains unclear. CDR3 length: 14 amino acids. V was cut by 5 bases and J by 0 bases, with 10 bases left in between.

The sample holds a few counts of this clonotype. The chain links TRBV20-1 to TRBJ2-2; 9 bases fit TRBD2. Germline V gene data show CDR1 as DFQATT and CDR2 as SNEGSKA (reference sequence). J lost 6 bases, V lost 3 bases, and 8 bases had no gene match. The CDR3 runs to 15 residues. The CDR3 loop reads CSARRLAERPGELFF. CDR3 sequence (DNA): TGCAGTGCTAGGCGACTAGCGGAGAGGCCCGGGGAGCTGTTTTTT.

This clonotype was observed a few times. The rearrangement uses TRBV11-2 and TRBJ1-1; no clear D gene. The CDR3 has 13 amino acids. Germline V gene lookup returns CDR1 SGHAT and CDR2 FQNNGV. Trimming left V 1 base short and J 6 bases short, with 9 bases between. The CDR3 DNA reads as TGTGCCAGCAGCTTAGGTGGGTCCTCTGAAGCTTTCTTT. Translating gives CASSLGGSSEAFF.

This clonotype was seen more than once but under ten times. This chain uses TRBV10-2 with TRBJ2-6, with 10 bases identical to TRBD1. Germline V gives CDR1 WSHSY, CDR2 SAAADI. J lost 0 bases, V lost 0 bases, and 11 bases had no gene match. CDR3 length: 21 residues. This chain's CDR3 is CASSESLGSRDRGSGANVLTF. The CDR3 coding sequence is TGCGCCAGCAGTGAGTCTCTGGGCAGCCGGGACAGGGGCTCTGGGGCCAACGTCCTGACTTTC.

The gene calls are TRBV5-1 and TRBJ2-1; 9 bases line up with TRBD2. J lost 7 bases, V lost 1 base, and 6 bases had no gene match. Germline loops: CDR1 SGHRS, CDR2 YFSETQ. The CDR3 is 15 amino acids. The CDR3 coding sequence is TGCGCCAGCAGCTTGTCCGCGGGAGGGTGGAATGAGCAGTTCTTC. Residues: CASSLSAGGWNEQFF.

This clonotype was counted between two and nine times. The chain employs TRBV5-1 and TRBJ2-1; tentative D call: TRBD1 (6 bases). This CDR3 is 15 amino acids long. The germline CDR1 and CDR2 sequences are SGHRS and YFSETQ. V was shortened by 3 bases and J by 6 bases, with 16 bases between the two germline ends. The CDR3: CASSSTGRGSNEQFF. CDR3 in DNA: TGCGCCAGCAGCTCGACAGGCCGAGGGAGCAATGAGCAGTTCTTC. Supplemented by reference TRBV5-1 and TRBJ2-1, the full variable domain reads KAGVTQTPRYLIKTRGQQVTLSCSPISGHRSVSWYQQTPGQGLQFLFEYFSETQRNKGNFPGRFSGRQFSNSRSEMNVSTLELGDSALYLCASSSTGRGSNEQFFGPGTRLTVL.

This chain connects TRBV4-1 to TRBJ2-7; 8 nucleotides match TRBD2. J was trimmed by 4 bases and V by 0 bases; bases with no gene match: 8. Looked up from germline, CDR1 is MGHRA and CDR2 is YSYEKL. The CDR3 consists of 16 residues. As DNA, the CDR3 is TGCGCCAGCAGCCAAGATAGAGCGGGAGCAGGGTACGAGCAGTACTTC. As protein: CASSQDRAGAGYEQYF.

This clonotype was seen at least ten times. The V gene is TRBV5-1, the J gene TRBJ2-7, with 10 positions matching TRBD2. V was clipped by 0 bases and J by 7 bases; unmatched bases: 10. The CDR3 totals 16 residues. The germline V gene has CDR1 SGHRS and CDR2 YFSETQ. CDR3 in amino acids: CASSLGGLAGAEEQYF. The DNA for the CDR3 is TGCGCCAGCAGCTTGGGGGGTCTAGCGGGAGCGGAAGAGCAGTACTTC.